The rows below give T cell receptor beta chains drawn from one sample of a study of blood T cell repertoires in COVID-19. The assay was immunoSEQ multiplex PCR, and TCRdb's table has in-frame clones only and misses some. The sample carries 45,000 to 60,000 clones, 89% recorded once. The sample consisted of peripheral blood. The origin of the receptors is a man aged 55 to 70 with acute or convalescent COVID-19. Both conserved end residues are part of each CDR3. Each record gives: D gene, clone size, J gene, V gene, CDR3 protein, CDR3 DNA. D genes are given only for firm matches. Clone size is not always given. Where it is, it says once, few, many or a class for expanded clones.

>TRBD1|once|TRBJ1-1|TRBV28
CASRLGTVRAAFF
TGTGCCAGCAGGCTCGGGACAGTACGGGCGGCTTTCTTT
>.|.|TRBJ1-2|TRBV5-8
CASSLDRTFYGYTF
TGTGCCAGCAGCTTGGACAGGACGTTCTATGGCTACACCTTC
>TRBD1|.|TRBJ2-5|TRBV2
CASSGTAAGTQYF
TGTGCCAGCAGCGGGACAGCTGCCGGGACCCAGTACTTC
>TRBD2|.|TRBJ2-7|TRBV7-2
CASSSRFGGKSSYEQYF
TGTGCCAGCAGCTCCCGGTTCGGGGGGAAGAGCTCCTACGAGCAGTACTTC
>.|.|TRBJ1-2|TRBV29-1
CSGRALGGYTF
TGCAGCGGGAGGGCGTTGGGTGGCTACACCTTC
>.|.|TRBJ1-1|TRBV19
CASSANGENTEAFF
TGTGCCAGTAGCGCGAACGGTGAGAACACTGAAGCTTTCTTT
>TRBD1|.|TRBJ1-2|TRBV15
CATSRVTGNYGYTF
TGTGCCACCAGCAGAGTGACAGGGAACTATGGCTACACCTTC
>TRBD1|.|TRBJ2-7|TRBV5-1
CASRGQGFSYEQYF
TGCGCCAGCAGAGGACAGGGATTTAGCTACGAGCAGTACTTC
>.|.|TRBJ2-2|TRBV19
CASSKRSGANTGELFF
TGTGCCAGTAGCAAGCGTTCGGGGGCGAACACCGGGGAGCTGTTTTTT
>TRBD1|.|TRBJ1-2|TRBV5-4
CASSPRTGGILGYTF
TGTGCCAGCAGCCCGCGGACAGGAGGTATATTGGGCTACACCTTC
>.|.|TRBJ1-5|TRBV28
CASSRPPQNQPQHF
TGTGCCAGCAGTCGTCCCCCACAGAATCAGCCCCAGCATTTT
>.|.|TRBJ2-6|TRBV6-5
CASSMVTGANVLTF
TGTGCCAGCAGTATGGTAACAGGGGCCAACGTCCTGACTTTC